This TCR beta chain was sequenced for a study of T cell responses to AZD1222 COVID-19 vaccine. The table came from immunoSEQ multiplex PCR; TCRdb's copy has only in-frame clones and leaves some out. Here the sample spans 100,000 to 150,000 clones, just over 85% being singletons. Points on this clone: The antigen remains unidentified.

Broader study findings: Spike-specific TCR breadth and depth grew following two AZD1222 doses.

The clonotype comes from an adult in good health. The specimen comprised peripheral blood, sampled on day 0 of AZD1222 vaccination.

CDR3 residues: CASSRQGYEQYF. Here the CDR3 DNA reads TGTGCCAGTAGTCGGCAGGGCTACGAGCAGTACTTC. The chain employs TRBV19 and TRBJ2-7; D might be TRBD1 (5 bases). Trimming left V 5 bases short and J 3 bases short, with 8 bases between. The CDR3 is 12 amino acids. The V gene's germline CDR1 is LNHDA and CDR2 SQIVND (reference sequence).